This T cell receptor beta chain comes out of a study of cytomegalovirus exposure and HLA in healthy donors listed by TCRdb under 2017. Regarding the research as a whole: According to an earlier analysis of 587 of the donors, 150 million to 200 million T cells yielded roughly 100 million unique TCR beta sequences and around 300 Gb of sequence data. An early release that covered 500 to 800 HLA-typed donors contained around 300 gigabases of sequencing data and tens of millions of unique TCR sequences. Of the 398 genotyped donors, 65% to 90% fell in the genetic ancestry cluster associated with self-reported Caucasian donors. The aim of the study was to test whether cataloging public T cell receptors could identify signatures of past pathogen exposure. The study used immunosequencing to profile the T cell repertoires of some 600 subjects and linked those repertoires to cytomegalovirus serostatus. Along with the roughly 700-subject first cohort, a separate validation cohort of 120 different subjects was used. The study combined high-throughput TCR immunosequencing, statistical association of individual TCRs with disease status, and machine learning to predict cytomegalovirus infection status. A later analysis re-analyzed previously published TCR beta repertoires from 660 or so donors and added high-resolution HLA genotyping to study TCR occurrence patterns. In the later analysis, no new phenotypic data were used to find candidate immune exposures; instead, reliance was placed on TCR beta sequences and their occurrence across donors. An earlier analysis of 587 of the donors used high-throughput TCR beta sequencing to judge whether each TCR beta V gene segment behaved as functional or pseudogenic. Alongside the repertoire data, information on donor age, sex, ethnicity and CMV serostatus was compiled. A later genetic analysis took genome-wide SNP genotypes for about three fifths of the roughly 670 donors and used that subset as a discovery cohort. All discovery cohort repertoires had been generated using a single sequencing platform. Both class I and class II loci were covered by HLA typing, at four-digit resolution. Typing coverage differed by locus: A, B, C, DRB1 and DQB1 were typed in roughly 620-630 donors, DQA1 in roughly 510, DPA1 in around 610, and DPB1 in approximately 450. Several DR-DQ haplotypes were handled as single units for association and clustering, since linkage in the cohort was strong. On average, about 240,000 unique TCR beta nucleotide sequences were sequenced per donor among 350 to 400 genotyped donors of the cohort, with roughly 19% of those sequences being non-productive.

The library was made by the immunoSEQ multiplex PCR assay. For the multiplex PCR, a mixture combining 60 forward primers for TCR Vbeta segments and 13 reverse primers for TCR Jbeta segments was used. A multiplex PCR assay on genomic DNA amplified the CDR3 region of rearranged TCR beta genes. Amplified TCR beta libraries were sequenced as 87-base-pair reads on the Illumina HiSeq System. Regarding the original processing steps: Across the roughly 700 repertoires, a later analysis counted approximately 75 million unique TCR beta chains, roughly 11 million of which were shared by at least two donors. Raw reads were error-corrected and collapsed into unique sequences by a nearest-neighbor algorithm in which closely related sequences were merged to remove PCR and sequencing errors. CDR3 sequences were aligned to IMGT reference sequences to assign V, D and J gene segments. For a sequence to be retained, at least a six-nucleotide match to both a V gene segment and a J gene segment was required. Rearrangements were classified as productive when the CDR3 lacked stop codons and remained in frame with V and J, and all other rearrangements were classified as non-productive. CDR3 was defined by IMGT convention, running from the second conserved V-encoded cysteine to the conserved J-encoded phenylalanine. In an earlier analysis of approximately 590 of the donors, sequences lacking an unambiguous match to a single V gene segment were excluded. In an earlier analysis of approximately 560 of the donors, a V segment was called functional when productive rearrangements were above 56.7%, and segregating when the standard deviation between donors exceeded 5%. A statistical classification framework was built to diagnose cytomegalovirus status from the catalog of TCR beta chain sequences. In a later analysis, V and J genes were assigned by comparing TCR nucleotide sequences against IMGT/GENE-DB human TR gene sequences. A later analysis assigned CDR3 sequences and most-parsimonious VDJ recombination scenarios with the TCRdist pipeline. In a later analysis, each TCR beta chain was defined by its CDR3 amino acid sequence together with its V-gene family, and reads without a unique V-gene family were excluded. In a later analysis, 450 to 600 highly shared, low-generation-probability nucleotide sequences were removed to address suspected cross-contamination and a sequencing artifact. In a later analysis, a clonal expansion index was calculated for each public chain from normalized within-repertoire ranks of inferred template counts. A later analysis computed generation probabilities with a VDJ recombination model fitted to out-of-frame rearrangements, and checked the results against IGoR. Hypergeometric tests were used in a later analysis to score TCR-TCR, TCR-HLA and TCR-CMV co-occurrence, with a repertoire-size bias correction applied to the TCR pairs. To estimate false discovery rates, a later analysis permuted the HLA or CMV assignments 20 times. In a later analysis, co-occurring TCRs were grouped using DBSCAN, and TCRdist sequence similarity was added for clustering within HLA-allele-positive subsets. Repertoires with fewer than 30,000 or more than 120,000 public chains, plus five repertoires with anomalous nucleotide sharing, were excluded from co-occurrence clustering. TCRdb obtained this table from immuneACCESS and retained in-frame rearrangements with V and J assigned. These tables miss some clones; where compared with another copy, unresolved V genes account for less than half of the shortfall, and the remainder is unexplained. V and J calls and clone size are copied from that table; D and trimming were computed from the DNA. The sample's table lists a count of 35,000 to 45,000 clones. The top ten constitute about 8% of the sample.

The CDR3 covers 13 residues, taking in both the cysteine and the phenylalanine. Only the CDR3 region is kept as DNA, spanning 39 bases read in frame from base 1. CDR1 and CDR2 are drawn from the germline V gene (reference sequence): GTSNPN, SVGIG. V and J are trimmed by 3 bases and 2 bases, and the gene matches miss 2 bases of the junction. As to this clone: Its antigen is not yet known.

Broad study findings and their caveats: Because some donors lacked HLA typing at each locus, the association tests relied only on the typed subset. A later genetic analysis reported fewer N-insertions in productive TCRs among donors in an Asian-associated ancestry cluster than the roughly 670-donor mean. It was suggested by the authors that the approach could potentially be generalized to other disease states and immunological phenotypes. A later genetic analysis associated a missense DCLRE1C variant with V-gene and J-gene trimming of TCR beta chains, and an independent cohort replicated the association. Cytomegalovirus status was reported to be diagnosed by the classifier with high specificity and sensitivity in both the original and validation cohorts. When HLA alleles, especially DR and DQ, strongly co-occurred, TCR associations were difficult to assign to individual alleles. The 87-base-pair reads could not distinguish some IMGT-functional V segments, including TRBV6-2 and TRBV6-3, so those segments were excluded. A group of highly shared sequence variants was considered likely to be a technical artifact of the sequencing pipeline. In a later analysis, the rate of TCR association differed among HLA loci, with DRB1 alleles having the most associated TCRs and HLA-C alleles having the fewest. Linkage disequilibrium might explain the correlated functional status among segregating V segments, but an unknown experimental factor could not be excluded. In an earlier analysis of approximately 590 of the donors, most TCR beta V segments appeared in productive rearrangements about 90% or about 30% of the time, broadly matching IMGT annotations. Most TCR sequences were observed very rarely across donors, whereas some public TCRs were present in many individuals. In the study, roughly 160 TCR beta chains were listed as associated with cytomegalovirus. In a later analysis, HLA-associated TCR beta chains showed more clonal expansion and lower generation probabilities than non-associated chains that were equally common. For the cohort, immune exposure information was limited to CMV serostatus. Because counts were too low, seventeen rarely observed V segments, including chromosome 9 orphons, were left out of the earlier analysis of approximately 500 of the donors. According to a later analysis, most CMV-associated TCR beta chains appeared to be HLA-restricted, and the HLA associations seemed to be driven largely by CMV exposure. A further reported finding was that TCR beta sequences accurately predicted the HLA-A and HLA-B alleles for most subjects in the first cohort. Sequencing depth was assumed to be roughly uniform across donors in the presence/absence analyses, though that assumption may not hold. In a later analysis, about 17,000 TCR beta sequences were associated with specific HLA alleles at a false discovery rate of 0.05. A few of the identified cytomegalovirus-associated TCR beta chains were confirmed in vitro to be specific for cytomegalovirus antigens. A later analysis reported that several top co-occurrence clusters appeared linked to parvovirus B19, influenza, CMV and Epstein-Barr virus. The cohort was sequenced for TCR beta chains only, and without alpha or paired-chain data the features that could be detected were limited.

In total, 600 or so healthy bone marrow donors made up the cohort. Cohort members were all nominally healthy when sampled, although unrecorded immune exposures were likely present. The donor tested CMV seronegative and was one of the 352 seronegative cohort members. Each donor provided a peripheral blood sample, and peripheral blood mononuclear cells were used for TCR beta sequencing. The Qiagen DNeasy Blood Extraction Kit was used to extract genomic DNA from the blood cell samples. This chain is built from TRBV30 and TRBJ1-2, and 8 junction bases match TRBD1. Sequencing input: PBMCs. The sequence was obtained from a male donor in good health and CMV-seronegative. In nucleotide form, the sequence is TGTGCCTGGAGACAGGGGGGCAACTATGGCTACACCTTC. Translated, it reads CAWRQGGNYGYTF.